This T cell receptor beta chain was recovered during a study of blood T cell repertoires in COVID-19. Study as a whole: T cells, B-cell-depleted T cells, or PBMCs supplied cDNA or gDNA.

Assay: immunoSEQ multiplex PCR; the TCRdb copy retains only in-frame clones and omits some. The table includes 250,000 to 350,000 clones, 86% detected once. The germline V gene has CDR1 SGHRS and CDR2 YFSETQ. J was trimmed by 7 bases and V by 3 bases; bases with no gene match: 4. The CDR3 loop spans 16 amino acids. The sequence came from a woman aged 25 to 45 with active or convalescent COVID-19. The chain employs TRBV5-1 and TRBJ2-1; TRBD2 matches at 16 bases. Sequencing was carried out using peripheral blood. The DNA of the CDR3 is TGCGCCAGCAGCTGGGGACTAGCGGGGGGGCCTAATGAGCAGTTCTTC. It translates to CASSWGLAGGPNEQFF.